This passage covers 19 T cell receptor beta chains from one sample sequenced in a study of identical twins. TCRdb reanalysed the 5' RACE reads using MiXCR and keeps one entry per CDR3 protein. The profile shows more than 1.5 million distinct CDR3 sequences, 25% to 35% of them singletons. Sequencing used cord blood. Receptors originate from a newborn girl in good health.

This clonotype was detected ten times or more. V usage is TRBV12-3 or TRBV12-4 and J usage is TRBJ2-5; 13 bases match TRBD2. Trimming took 8 bases from V and 2 from J; bases not matched to a gene: 5. The CDR3 spans 15 residues. The CDR3 sequence: CASCWTSGGQETQYF. The CDR3 DNA reads TGTGCCAGCTGTTGGACTAGCGGGGGACAAGAGACCCAGTACTTC.

This clonotype showed up just a few times. The V and J genes are TRBV28 and TRBJ2-4, with D perhaps TRBD1 or TRBD2 (5 bases each). The DNA end is a closer match to TRBJ2-7, so the J assignment may be wrong. Germline V lookup: CDR1 MDHEN, CDR2 SYDVKM. This CDR3 is 14 amino acids long. CDR3 DNA: TGTGCCAGCAGTTTACGGGGACCCCTCTACGAGCAGTACTTC. It specifies CASSLRGPLYEQYF.

The chain joins TRBV18 to TRBJ1-5; TRBD1 is a possible D gene (6 bases). The germline V gene has CDR1 KGHSH and CDR2 LQKENI. Trimming shortened V by 5 bases and J by 0 bases, and 11 bases separated the two germline ends. CDR3 length equals 15 residues. In DNA form, the CDR3 reads TGTGCCAGCTCAGGAGGGGGGATTAGCAATCAGCCCCAGCATTTT. Translated: CASSGGGISNQPQHF.

This clonotype appeared a few times. The chain recombines TRBV20-1 with TRBJ2-5, with D unclear. The CDR3 is made up of 14 amino acids. Trimming shortened V by 1 base and J by 11 bases, and 20 bases separated the two germline ends. Per the germline V gene, CDR1 is DFQATT and CDR2 is SNEGSKA (reference sequence). The CDR3 DNA reads TGCAGTGCTAGAGTTCAAGTGAAATTGGGTGAGCAGTACTTC. Protein: CSARVQVKLGEQYF.

In its sample, this clonotype was seen a few times. The rearrangement uses TRBV2 and TRBJ2-6; D perhaps matches TRBD1 (5 bases). CDR1 and CDR2 (germline): SNHLY, FYNNEI. Trimming stripped 7 bases from V and 12 bases from J, with 16 bases between. The CDR3 is 13 residues long. CDR3 coding DNA: TGTGCCAGCACCGCTGACTCTGGGGCCGTCCTGACTTTC. Protein sequence: CASTADSGAVLTF.

This clonotype was observed a handful of times. CDR3 bases: TGTGCCAGCAAGGGGAACCGGGACGGAGCTAACTATGGCTACACCTTC. Protein: CASKGNRDGANYGYTF. V is TRBV25-1 and J is TRBJ1-2, with a tentative D call TRBD1 (5 bases). Trimming took off 7 bases at V and 0 bases at J, with 18 bases between the two ends. Germline V gene data show CDR1 as MGHDK and CDR2 as SYGVNS. The CDR3 runs 16 residues.

This chain uses TRBV20-1 with TRBJ1-1; no firm D call. The CDR3 is made up of 10 amino acids. Germline V gene sequence: CDR1 DFQATT, CDR2 SNEGSKA (reference sequence). The V end was cut by 3 bases, the J end by 10 bases, with 9 bases between. The CDR3 coding sequence is TGCAGTGCTAGGGGTCGTCGAGCTTTCTTT. It codes for CSARGRRAFF.

V is TRBV7-9 and J is TRBJ2-2; D remains unclear. V was pared by 3 bases and J by 4 bases, with 9 bases between. The germline CDR1 and CDR2 sequences are SEHNR and FQNEAQ (reference sequence). The CDR3 consists of 14 residues. The CDR3: CASSFGWSTGELFF. For the CDR3, the DNA is TGTGCCAGCAGCTTTGGCTGGTCCACCGGGGAGCTGTTTTTT.

The chain joins TRBV6-6 to TRBJ2-3; 10 bases fit TRBD2. Trimming cost V 7 bases and J 6 bases; bases outside gene matches: 16. CDR3 size: 17 residues. CDR1 and CDR2 from the germline V gene are MNHNY and SVGAGI (reference sequence). The CDR3 reads CASNYRLAGYSRDTQYF. CDR3 nucleotide sequence: TGTGCCAGCAACTACCGACTAGCGGGCTACTCCCGGGATACGCAGTATTTT.

The rearrangement links TRBV30 to TRBJ2-7; no clear D. The ends were cut back, 2 bases at V and 3 bases at J, with 5 bases in the middle. This CDR3 spans 11 amino acids. CDR1 GTSNPN and CDR2 SVGIG come from the germline V gene (reference sequence). This chain's CDR3 is CAWSRLYEQYF. The CDR3 DNA reads TGTGCCTGGAGTCGGCTCTACGAGCAGTACTTC.

The chain recombines TRBV10-2 with TRBJ2-1; 10 nucleotides align to TRBD2. Germline V gene sequence: CDR1 WSHSY, CDR2 SAAADI. V trimming: 5 bases; J trimming: 2 bases; junction bases outside the gene matches: 6. This CDR3 contains 16 residues. The CDR3 spells CASSSLAGAPYNEQFF. CDR3 sequence (DNA): TGCGCCAGCAGTTCTCTAGCGGGGGCCCCCTACAATGAGCAGTTCTTC.

This clonotype was found many times. This chain links TRBV3-1 with TRBJ2-1; D is undetermined. Germline loops: CDR1 LGHDT, CDR2 YNNKEL (reference sequence). The CDR3 covers 12 residues. The V end lost 5 bases, the J end lost 4 bases, and 6 bases lay between the germline ends. CDR3 DNA: TGTGCCAGCAGCGCTAGGTACAATGAGCAGTTCTTC. Amino acid sequence: CASSARYNEQFF.

The V call is TRBV20-1, the J call TRBJ2-2; TRBD2 agrees at 13 bases. The CDR3 is 16 amino acids. Unmatched junction bases numbered 8, after V lost 7 bases and J lost 3 bases. Germline CDR1 and CDR2: DFQATT and SNEGSKA (reference sequence). The CDR3 protein is CSGGRGLAGYTGELFF. As DNA, the CDR3 is TGCAGTGGGGGCAGGGGACTAGCGGGATACACCGGGGAGCTGTTTTTT.

A few counts support this clonotype. The rearrangement links TRBV5-1 to TRBJ2-1, with a weak D call TRBD2 (7 bases). Germline V gene sequence: CDR1 SGHRS, CDR2 YFSETQ. The CDR3 is made up of 15 amino acids. The V end was cut by 6 bases, the J end by 6 bases, with 19 bases between. CDR3 sequence reads: CASTLTRGGVNEQFF. DNA of the CDR3: TGCGCCAGCACCCTGACTAGAGGGGGGGTCAATGAGCAGTTCTTC.

This clonotype has a handful of counts. The CDR3, as DNA: TGTGCCAGCTCACCGTTGGAACTAGCGGGGGGGCCGTTTTACAATGAGCAGTTCTTC. It is translated as CASSPLELAGGPFYNEQFF. This chain uses TRBV18 with TRBJ2-1, with TRBD2 matching over 13 bases. Germline values: CDR1 KGHSH, CDR2 LQKENI. The CDR3 length is 19 residues. J gave up 4 bases and V 3 bases, and 12 bases lay outside the gene matches.

A few counts support this clonotype. The chain employs TRBV2 and TRBJ2-3; 8 bases fit TRBD2. The V gene's germline CDR1 is SNHLY and CDR2 FYNNEI. The ends lost 4 bases at V and 0 bases at J; junction bases unmatched: 6. This CDR3 contains 16 residues. CDR3 region: CASSGASGPSTDTQYF. The CDR3 coding sequence is TGTGCCAGCAGTGGGGCTAGCGGGCCCAGCACAGATACGCAGTATTTT.

This clonotype was observed at least ten times. The CDR3 nucleotides read TGTGCCAGCAGCTTAGCCCTATCAGATACGCAGTATTTT. Its translation: CASSLALSDTQYF. The chain combines TRBV7-2 with TRBJ2-3; the D is unclear. V was pared by 0 bases and J by 4 bases, with 5 bases between. The CDR3 spans 13 residues. Germline V gene sequence: CDR1 SGHTA, CDR2 FQGNSA.

This clonotype was picked up a small number of times. V is TRBV12-3 or TRBV12-4 and J is TRBJ1-2, with TRBD1 matching over 8 bases. The V gene end was trimmed by 3 bases and the J gene end by 4 bases; junction bases not matched to a gene: 7. This CDR3 spans 15 amino acids. CDR3 sequence reads: CASSLGDRQFYGYTF. The CDR3 region has the DNA TGTGCCAGCAGTTTGGGGGACAGGCAGTTCTATGGCTACACCTTC.

The rearrangement joins TRBV12-3 or TRBV12-4 to TRBJ2-2, with unresolved D. The CDR3 is 13 amino acids. V lost 6 bases and J lost 4, with 9 bases in between. The CDR3 protein is CASSRTVTGELFF. The CDR3 DNA follows: TGTGCCAGCAGCCGGACGGTCACCGGGGAGCTGTTTTTT.